Listed here is a single T cell receptor beta chain. These data originate in a study of blood T cell repertoires in COVID-19. Germline V gene sequence: CDR1 SNHLY, CDR2 FYNNEI. The CDR3 is 17 amino acids. The ends lost 8 bases at V and 6 bases at J; junction bases unmatched: 17. The method was immunoSEQ multiplex PCR; TCRdb's version includes in-frame clones alone and lacks a portion of them. The data show about 63,000 clones, 79% seen once. The V and J genes are TRBV2 and TRBJ2-2; TRBD2 agrees at 8 bases. The sequence was collected from a human donor in a cohort sampled during active COVID-19. Sequenced material: peripheral blood. This chain's CDR3 is CASETTSVRGGSGELFF. The DNA of the CDR3 is TGTGCCAGCGAGACGACTAGCGTGAGGGGAGGTTCCGGGGAGCTGTTTTTT.